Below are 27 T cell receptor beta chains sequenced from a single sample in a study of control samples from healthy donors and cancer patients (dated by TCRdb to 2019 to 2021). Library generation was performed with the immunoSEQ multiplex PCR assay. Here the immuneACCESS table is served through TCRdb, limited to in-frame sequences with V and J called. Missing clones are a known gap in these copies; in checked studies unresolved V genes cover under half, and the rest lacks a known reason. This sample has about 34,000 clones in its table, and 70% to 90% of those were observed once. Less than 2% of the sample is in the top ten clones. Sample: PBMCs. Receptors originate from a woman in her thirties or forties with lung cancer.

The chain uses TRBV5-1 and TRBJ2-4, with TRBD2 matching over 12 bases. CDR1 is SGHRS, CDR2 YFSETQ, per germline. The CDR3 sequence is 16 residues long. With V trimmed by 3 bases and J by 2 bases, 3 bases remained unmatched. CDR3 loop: CASSSRTSGTKNIQYF. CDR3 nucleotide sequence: TGCGCCAGCAGCTCGCGGACTAGCGGGACCAAAAACATTCAGTACTTC.

CDR3 DNA sequence: TGCGCCAGCACGGACAGCCAGTCCCTCCACTTT. Translation: CASTDSQSLHF. The rearrangement uses TRBV10-2 and TRBJ1-6, with a weak D call TRBD1 (6 bases). Trimming took off 7 bases at V and 14 bases at J, with 12 bases between the two ends. Per germline, CDR1 WSHSY and CDR2 SAAADI. The CDR3 is 11 residues long.

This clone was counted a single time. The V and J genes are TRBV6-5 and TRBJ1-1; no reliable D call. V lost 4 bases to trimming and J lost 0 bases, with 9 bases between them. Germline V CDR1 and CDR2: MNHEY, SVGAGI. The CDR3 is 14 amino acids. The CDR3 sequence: CASSSIQVNTEAFF. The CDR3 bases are TGTGCCAGCAGTTCGATTCAAGTGAACACTGAAGCTTTCTTT.

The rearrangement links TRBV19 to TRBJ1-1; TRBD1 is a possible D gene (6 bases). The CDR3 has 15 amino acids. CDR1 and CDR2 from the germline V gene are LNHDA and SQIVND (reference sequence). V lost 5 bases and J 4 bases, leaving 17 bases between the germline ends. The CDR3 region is CASSGQLGVSTEAFF. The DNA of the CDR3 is TGTGCCAGTAGTGGACAGCTTGGGGTGAGCACTGAAGCTTTCTTT.

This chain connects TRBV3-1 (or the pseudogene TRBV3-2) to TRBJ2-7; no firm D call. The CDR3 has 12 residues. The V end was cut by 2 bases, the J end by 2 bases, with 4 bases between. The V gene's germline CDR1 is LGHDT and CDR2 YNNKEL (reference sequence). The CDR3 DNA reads TGTGCCAGCAGCCAATCCGCCTACGAGCAGTACTTC. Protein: CASSQSAYEQYF.

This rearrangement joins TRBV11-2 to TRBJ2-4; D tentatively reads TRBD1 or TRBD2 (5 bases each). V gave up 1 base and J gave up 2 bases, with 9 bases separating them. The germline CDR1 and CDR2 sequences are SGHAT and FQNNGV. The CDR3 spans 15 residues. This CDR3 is CASSLVGDPKNIQYF. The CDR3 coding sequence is TGTGCCAGCAGCTTAGTGGGGGATCCCAAAAACATTCAGTACTTC.

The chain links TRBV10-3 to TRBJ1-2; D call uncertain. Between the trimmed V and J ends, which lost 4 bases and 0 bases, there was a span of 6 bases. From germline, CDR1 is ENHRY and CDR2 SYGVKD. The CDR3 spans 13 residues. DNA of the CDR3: TGTGCCATCAGTGTAGGCACTAACTATGGCTACACCTTC. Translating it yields CAISVGTNYGYTF.

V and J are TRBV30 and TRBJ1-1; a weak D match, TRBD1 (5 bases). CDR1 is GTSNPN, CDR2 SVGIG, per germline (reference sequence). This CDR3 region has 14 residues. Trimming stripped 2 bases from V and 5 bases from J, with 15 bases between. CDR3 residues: CAWSTQPGRTEAFF. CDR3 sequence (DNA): TGTGCCTGGAGTACCCAGCCAGGGCGGACTGAAGCTTTCTTT. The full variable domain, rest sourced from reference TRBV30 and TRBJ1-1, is SQTIHQWPATLVQPVGSPLSLECTVEGTSNPNLYWYRQAAGRGLQLLFYSVGIGQISSEVPQNLSASRPQDRQFILSSKKLLLSDSGFYLCAWSTQPGRTEAFFGQGTRLTVV.

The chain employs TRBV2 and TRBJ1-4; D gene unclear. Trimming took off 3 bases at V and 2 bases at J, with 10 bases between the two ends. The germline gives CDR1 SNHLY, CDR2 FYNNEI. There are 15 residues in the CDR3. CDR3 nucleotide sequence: TGTGCCAGCAGTGAGTCTCAGGCGACTAATGAAAAACTGTTTTTT. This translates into CASSESQATNEKLFF.

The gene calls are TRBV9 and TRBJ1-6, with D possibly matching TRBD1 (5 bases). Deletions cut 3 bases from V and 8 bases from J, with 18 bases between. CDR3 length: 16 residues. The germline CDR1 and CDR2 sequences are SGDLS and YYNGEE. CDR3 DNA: TGTGCCAGCAGCGCGACCCGACCGGCGGGGGATTCACCCCTCCACTTT. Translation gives CASSATRPAGDSPLHF.

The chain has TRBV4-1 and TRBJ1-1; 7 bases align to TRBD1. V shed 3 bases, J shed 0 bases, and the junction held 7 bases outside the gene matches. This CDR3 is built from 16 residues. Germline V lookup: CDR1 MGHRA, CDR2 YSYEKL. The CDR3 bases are TGCGCCAGCAGCCAGCCGACAGGGAACTTGAACACTGAAGCTTTCTTT. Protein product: CASSQPTGNLNTEAFF.

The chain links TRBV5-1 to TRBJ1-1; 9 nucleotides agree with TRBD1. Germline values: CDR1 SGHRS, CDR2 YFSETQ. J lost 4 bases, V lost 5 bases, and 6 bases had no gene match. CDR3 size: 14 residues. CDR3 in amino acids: CASRAGTGFTEAFF. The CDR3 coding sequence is TGCGCCAGCAGAGCCGGGACAGGGTTCACTGAAGCTTTCTTT.

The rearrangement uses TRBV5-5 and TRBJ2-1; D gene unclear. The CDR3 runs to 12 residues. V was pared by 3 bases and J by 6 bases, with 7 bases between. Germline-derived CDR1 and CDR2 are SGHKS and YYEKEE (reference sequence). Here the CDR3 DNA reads TGTGCCAGCAGCTGGTCGACCAATGAGCAGTTCTTC. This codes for CASSWSTNEQFF.

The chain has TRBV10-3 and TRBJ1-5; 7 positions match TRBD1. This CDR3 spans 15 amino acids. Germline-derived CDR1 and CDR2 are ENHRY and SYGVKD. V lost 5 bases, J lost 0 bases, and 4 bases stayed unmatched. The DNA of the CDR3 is TGTGCCATCAGTCAGGGGGAAAATAGCAATCAGCCCCAGCATTTT. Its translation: CAISQGENSNQPQHF.

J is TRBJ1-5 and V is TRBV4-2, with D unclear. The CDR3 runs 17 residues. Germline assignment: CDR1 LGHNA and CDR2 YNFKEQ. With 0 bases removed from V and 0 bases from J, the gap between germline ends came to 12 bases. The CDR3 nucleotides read TGTGCCAGCAGCCAAGATAGGAGAACTTATAGCAATCAGCCCCAGCATTTT. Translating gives CASSQDRRTYSNQPQHF.

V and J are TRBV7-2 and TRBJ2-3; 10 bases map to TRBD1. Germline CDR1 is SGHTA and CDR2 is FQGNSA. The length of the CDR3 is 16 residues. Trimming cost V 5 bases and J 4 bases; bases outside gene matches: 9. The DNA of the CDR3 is TGTGCCAGCAGCCCACTCCCGGGACAGGGGCCAGATACGCAGTATTTT. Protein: CASSPLPGQGPDTQYF.

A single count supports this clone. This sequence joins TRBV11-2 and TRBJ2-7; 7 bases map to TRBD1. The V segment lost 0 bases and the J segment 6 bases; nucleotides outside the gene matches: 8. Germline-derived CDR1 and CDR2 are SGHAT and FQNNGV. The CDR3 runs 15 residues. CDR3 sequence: CASSLDRQGSVEQYF. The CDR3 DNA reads TGTGCCAGCAGCTTAGACCGACAGGGCTCCGTCGAGCAGTACTTC.

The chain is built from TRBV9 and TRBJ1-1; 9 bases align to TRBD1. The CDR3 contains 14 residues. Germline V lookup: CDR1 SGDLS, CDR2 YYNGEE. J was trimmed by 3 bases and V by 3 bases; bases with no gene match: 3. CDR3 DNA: TGTGCCAGCAGCGCACAGGGGGCGGACACTGAAGCTTTCTTT. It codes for CASSAQGADTEAFF.

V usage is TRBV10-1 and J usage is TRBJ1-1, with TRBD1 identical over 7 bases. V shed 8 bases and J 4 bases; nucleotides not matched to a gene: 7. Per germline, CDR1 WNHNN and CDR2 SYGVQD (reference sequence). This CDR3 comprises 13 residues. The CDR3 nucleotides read TGCGCCAGCGGCGATACAGGGGCCACTGAAGCTTTCTTT. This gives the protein CASGDTGATEAFF.

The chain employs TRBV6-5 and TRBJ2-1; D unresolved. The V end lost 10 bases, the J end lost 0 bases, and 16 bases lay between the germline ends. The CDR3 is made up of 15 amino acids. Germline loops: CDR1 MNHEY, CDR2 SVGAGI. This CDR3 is CAITDSPGSYNEQFF. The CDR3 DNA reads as TGTGCCATCACCGACTCCCCAGGCTCCTACAATGAGCAGTTCTTC.

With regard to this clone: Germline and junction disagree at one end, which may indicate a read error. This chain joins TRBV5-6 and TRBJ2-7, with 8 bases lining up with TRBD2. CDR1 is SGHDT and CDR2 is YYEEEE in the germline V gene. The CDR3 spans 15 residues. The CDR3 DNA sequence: TGTGCCAGCAGCTTGGTTGGCGGGGGGACCTACGGGCAGTACTTC. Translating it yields CASSLVGGGTYGQYF. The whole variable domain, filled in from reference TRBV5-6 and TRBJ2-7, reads DAGVTQSPTHLIKTRGQQVTLRCSPKSGHDTVSWYQQALGQGPQFIFQYYEEEERQRGNFPDRFSGHQFPNYSSELNVNALLLGDSALYLCASSLVGGGTYGQYFGPGTRLTVT.

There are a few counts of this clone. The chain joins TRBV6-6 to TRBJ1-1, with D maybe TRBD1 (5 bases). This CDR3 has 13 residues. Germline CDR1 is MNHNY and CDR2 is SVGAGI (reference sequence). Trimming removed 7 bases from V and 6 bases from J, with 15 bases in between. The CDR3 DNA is TGTGCCAGCACCCCTGCTCGGGGCTCTGAAGCTTTCTTT. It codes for CASTPARGSEAFF.

The DNA for the CDR3 is TGTGCCAGCAGCCAAGATGGGCAGGGGGCTCCCTTGGGCTACACCTTC. This codes for CASSQDGQGAPLGYTF. V gene TRBV3-1 (or the pseudogene TRBV3-2) combines with J gene TRBJ1-2; 8 bases align to TRBD1. The germline gives CDR1 LGHDT, CDR2 YNNKEL (reference sequence). V lost 0 bases and J lost 8; bases outside the gene matches: 11. The length of the CDR3 is 16 residues.

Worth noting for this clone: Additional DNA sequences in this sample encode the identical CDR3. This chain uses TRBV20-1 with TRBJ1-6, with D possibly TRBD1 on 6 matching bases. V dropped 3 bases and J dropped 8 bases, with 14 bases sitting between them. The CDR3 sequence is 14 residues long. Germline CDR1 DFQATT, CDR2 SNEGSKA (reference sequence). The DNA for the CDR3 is TGCAGTGCTAGTGTAGGGGGTCTCTATTCACCCCTCCACTTT. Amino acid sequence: CSASVGGLYSPLHF.

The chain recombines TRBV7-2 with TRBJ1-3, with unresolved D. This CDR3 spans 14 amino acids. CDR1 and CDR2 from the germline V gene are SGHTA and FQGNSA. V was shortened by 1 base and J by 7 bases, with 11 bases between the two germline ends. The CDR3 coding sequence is TGTGCCAGCAGCTTAGTCGGAGGCGAGAACACCATATATTTT. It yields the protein CASSLVGGENTIYF.

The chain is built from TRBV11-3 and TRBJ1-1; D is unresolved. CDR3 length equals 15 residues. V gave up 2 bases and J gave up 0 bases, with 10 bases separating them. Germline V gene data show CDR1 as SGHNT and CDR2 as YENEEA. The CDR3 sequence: CASSLFGNMNTEAFF. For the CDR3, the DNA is TGTGCCAGCAGCTTATTTGGGAACATGAACACTGAAGCTTTCTTT.

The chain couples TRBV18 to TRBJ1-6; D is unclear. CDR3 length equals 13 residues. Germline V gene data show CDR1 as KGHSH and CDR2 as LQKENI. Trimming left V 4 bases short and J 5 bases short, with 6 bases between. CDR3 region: CASSLSHNSPLHF. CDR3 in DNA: TGTGCCAGCTCACTGTCGCATAATTCACCCCTCCACTTT.